The rows below give T cell receptor beta chains drawn from one sample of a study of T-cell reconstitution after alpha-beta-depleted transplantation in children. TCRdb recomputed calls from the PCR reads with MiXCR, one row per CDR3 protein. The sample lists just over 950,000 distinct CDR3 sequences; 25% to 35% were seen once. Sequencing was performed on PBMCs, mostly from graft donor cells, taken 360 days after TCRalphabeta/CD19-depleted stem cell transplant. These receptors were collected from a boy less than two years old who had a stem cell transplant for SCID, so the T cells may come from the graft donor. CDR3s include the opening cysteine and the closing phenylalanine or tryptophan. Size is stated for part of the rows, as once, few or many counts, or as a class when the clone is expanded.

cdr3_aa: CASRSDSFTDTQYF
v_call: TRBV2
j_call: TRBJ2-3
clone_size: -

cdr3_aa: CASSQVTGAGTDTQYF
v_call: TRBV4-1
j_call: TRBJ2-3
clone_size: -

cdr3_aa: CAWSDGTTNQYF
v_call: TRBV30
j_call: TRBJ2-7
clone_size: -

cdr3_aa: CASSSSTGSTEAFF
v_call: TRBV6-2/TRBV6-3
j_call: TRBJ1-1
clone_size: few

cdr3_aa: CSADTGLAKNIQYF
v_call: TRBV20-1
j_call: TRBJ2-4
clone_size: -

cdr3_aa: CSAARVAGYTDTQYF
v_call: TRBV20-1
j_call: TRBJ2-3
clone_size: -

cdr3_aa: CASSLAPGPQHF
v_call: TRBV12-3/TRBV12-4
j_call: TRBJ1-5
clone_size: -

cdr3_aa: CASSSLDSENTEAFF
v_call: TRBV5-1
j_call: TRBJ1-1
clone_size: few

cdr3_aa: CASSSSGGLADRANEQFF
v_call: TRBV12-3/TRBV12-4
j_call: TRBJ2-1
clone_size: few

cdr3_aa: CASSLEVGGEQFF
v_call: TRBV5-1
j_call: TRBJ2-1
clone_size: -

cdr3_aa: CATTLVSAYEQYF
v_call: TRBV21-1
j_call: TRBJ2-7
clone_size: once

cdr3_aa: CASRRTTEETQYF
v_call: TRBV12-3/TRBV12-4
j_call: TRBJ2-5
clone_size: -

cdr3_aa: CASSTQGLAGAYPRETQYF
v_call: TRBV7-8
j_call: TRBJ2-5
clone_size: few

cdr3_aa: CASSSDGGNEQFF
v_call: TRBV5-6
j_call: TRBJ2-1
clone_size: -

cdr3_aa: CASSLALMSRVVFNEQFF
v_call: TRBV12-3/TRBV12-4
j_call: TRBJ2-1
clone_size: -

cdr3_aa: CSVEDLVGPDRGDTDTQYF
v_call: TRBV29-1
j_call: TRBJ2-3
clone_size: -

cdr3_aa: CASSPRAANQPQHF
v_call: TRBV2
j_call: TRBJ1-5
clone_size: -

cdr3_aa: CSASPPGASTDTQYF
v_call: TRBV20-1
j_call: TRBJ2-3
clone_size: -

cdr3_aa: CASSSDREQFF
v_call: TRBV5-1
j_call: TRBJ2-1
clone_size: many

cdr3_aa: CSAAGQGANWNEQFF
v_call: TRBV20-1
j_call: TRBJ2-1
clone_size: few

cdr3_aa: CASSLGDRDIYEQYF
v_call: TRBV13
j_call: TRBJ2-7
clone_size: -

cdr3_aa: CATSGDGPGLLQETQYF
v_call: TRBV24-1
j_call: TRBJ2-5
clone_size: -

cdr3_aa: CAISEVQGIQPQHF
v_call: TRBV10-3
j_call: TRBJ1-5
clone_size: -

cdr3_aa: CASKLAGGPREQYF
v_call: TRBV12-3/TRBV12-4
j_call: TRBJ2-7
clone_size: few

cdr3_aa: CSALNGNTICF
v_call: TRBV20-1
j_call: TRBJ1-3
clone_size: -

cdr3_aa: CSAPRMSGAPLETQYF
v_call: TRBV29-1
j_call: TRBJ2-5
clone_size: -

cdr3_aa: CASSWGTPGELFF
v_call: TRBV5-5
j_call: TRBJ2-2
clone_size: -

cdr3_aa: CASSSTNTEAFF
v_call: TRBV28
j_call: TRBJ1-1
clone_size: -

cdr3_aa: CSASSWPGYNEQFF
v_call: TRBV20-1
j_call: TRBJ2-1
clone_size: -

cdr3_aa: CSAQTSGDSDTQYF
v_call: TRBV20-1
j_call: TRBJ2-3
clone_size: -

cdr3_aa: CASSYSGGATTHTQYF
v_call: TRBV6-5
j_call: TRBJ2-3
clone_size: once

cdr3_aa: CASSAPGQSYNEQFF
v_call: TRBV5-1
j_call: TRBJ2-1
clone_size: few

cdr3_aa: CASSHTSGGDNEQFF
v_call: TRBV12-3/TRBV12-4
j_call: TRBJ2-1
clone_size: -

cdr3_aa: CASSSPGARYNEQFF
v_call: TRBV27
j_call: TRBJ2-1
clone_size: -

cdr3_aa: CASSYGAGNTEAFF
v_call: TRBV6-5
j_call: TRBJ1-1
clone_size: many

cdr3_aa: CSAEGTTEAFF
v_call: TRBV29-1
j_call: TRBJ1-1
clone_size: once

cdr3_aa: CASSSYKASPGNEQFF
v_call: TRBV5-1
j_call: TRBJ2-1
clone_size: few

cdr3_aa: CASSPGRAGELFF
v_call: TRBV12-3/TRBV12-4
j_call: TRBJ2-2
clone_size: many

cdr3_aa: CSGDRSSYNEQFF
v_call: TRBV29-1
j_call: TRBJ2-1
clone_size: -

cdr3_aa: CASSLSGVIQETQYF
v_call: TRBV7-9
j_call: TRBJ2-5
clone_size: few

cdr3_aa: CASRWDGGPYNEQFF
v_call: TRBV5-1
j_call: TRBJ2-1
clone_size: -

cdr3_aa: CASRGTAEETQYF
v_call: TRBV6-2/TRBV6-3
j_call: TRBJ2-5
clone_size: few